This T cell receptor (beta chain) was documented in a study of shared clonotypes between healthy human individuals. Repertoires were generated with immunoSEQ multiplex PCR, while TCRdb's copy carries only in-frame clones and drops some. The sample includes about 2.1 million clones, around 95% of them seen just once. Naive CD8 isolation took CD45RO-negative cells positively selected for CCR7 and excluded terminally differentiated effector memory CD45RA+ cells. This CDR3 has 14 residues. Germline CDR1 SGDLS, CDR2 YYNGEE. V lost 0 bases and J lost 5, with 12 bases in between. The sequence was obtained from a man younger than 35 in good health. Some clones in this sample may be carry-over from other donors' samples. Sequencing was done on a sample of naive CD8+ T cells from PBMCs. The chain is built from TRBV9 and TRBJ2-7, with D uncertain. The CDR3 loop reads CASSVAGTTHEQYF. The CDR3 DNA reads TGTGCCAGCAGCGTAGCGGGCACCACACACGAGCAGTACTTC.